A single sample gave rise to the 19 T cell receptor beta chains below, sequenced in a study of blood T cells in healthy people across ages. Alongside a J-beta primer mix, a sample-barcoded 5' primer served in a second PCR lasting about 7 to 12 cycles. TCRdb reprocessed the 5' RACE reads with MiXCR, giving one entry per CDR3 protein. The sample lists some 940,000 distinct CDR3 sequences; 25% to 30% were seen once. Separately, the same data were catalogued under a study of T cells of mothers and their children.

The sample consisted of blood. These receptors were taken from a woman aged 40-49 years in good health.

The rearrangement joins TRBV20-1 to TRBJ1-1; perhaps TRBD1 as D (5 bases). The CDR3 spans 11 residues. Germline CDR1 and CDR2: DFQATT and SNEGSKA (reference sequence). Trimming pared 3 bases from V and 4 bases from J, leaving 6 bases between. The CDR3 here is CSASQGTEAFF. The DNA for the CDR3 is TGCAGTGCTAGCCAGGGCACTGAAGCTTTCTTT.

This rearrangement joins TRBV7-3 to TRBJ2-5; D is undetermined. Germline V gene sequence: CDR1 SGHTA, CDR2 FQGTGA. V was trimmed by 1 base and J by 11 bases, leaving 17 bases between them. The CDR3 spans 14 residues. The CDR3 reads CASSLRDPWGEQYF. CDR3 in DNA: TGTGCCAGCAGCTTAAGAGACCCGTGGGGTGAGCAGTACTTC.

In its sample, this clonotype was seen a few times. The CDR3 sequence is CAISQEGYEQYF. The CDR3 bases are TGTGCCATCAGTCAAGAGGGGTACGAGCAGTACTTC. The gene calls are TRBV10-3 and TRBJ2-7; tentatively, D is TRBD1 or TRBD2 (5 bases each). Germline V gene sequence: CDR1 ENHRY, CDR2 SYGVKD. The CDR3 contains 12 residues. Trimming removed 5 bases at V and 4 bases at J, with 9 bases between.

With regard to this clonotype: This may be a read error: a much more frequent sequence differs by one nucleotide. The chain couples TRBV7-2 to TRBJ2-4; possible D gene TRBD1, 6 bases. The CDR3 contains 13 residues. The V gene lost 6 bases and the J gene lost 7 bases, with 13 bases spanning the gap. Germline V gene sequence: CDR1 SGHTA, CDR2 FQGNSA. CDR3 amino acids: CTSSTTGKNIQYF. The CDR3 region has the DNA TGTACCAGCAGTACTACAGGGAAGAACATTCAGTACTTC.

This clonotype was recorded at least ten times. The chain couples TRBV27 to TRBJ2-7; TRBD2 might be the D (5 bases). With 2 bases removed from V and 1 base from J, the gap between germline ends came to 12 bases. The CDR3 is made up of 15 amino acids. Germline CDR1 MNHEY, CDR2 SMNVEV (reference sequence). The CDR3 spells CASSLPGRGSYEQYF. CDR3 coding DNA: TGTGCCAGCAGTTTACCCGGACGGGGATCCTACGAGCAGTACTTC.

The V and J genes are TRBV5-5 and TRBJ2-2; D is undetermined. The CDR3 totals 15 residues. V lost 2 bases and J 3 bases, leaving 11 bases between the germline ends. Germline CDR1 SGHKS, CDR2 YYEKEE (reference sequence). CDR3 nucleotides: TGTGCCAGCAGCTTAAGCCTAACATACACCGGGGAGCTGTTTTTT. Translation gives CASSLSLTYTGELFF.

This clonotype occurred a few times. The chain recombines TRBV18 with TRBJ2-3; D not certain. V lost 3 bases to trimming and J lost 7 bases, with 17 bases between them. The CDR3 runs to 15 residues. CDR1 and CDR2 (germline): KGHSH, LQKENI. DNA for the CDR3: TGTGCCAGCTCACCTCTTACTACACAGCAGAATACGCAGTATTTT. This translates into CASSPLTTQQNTQYF.

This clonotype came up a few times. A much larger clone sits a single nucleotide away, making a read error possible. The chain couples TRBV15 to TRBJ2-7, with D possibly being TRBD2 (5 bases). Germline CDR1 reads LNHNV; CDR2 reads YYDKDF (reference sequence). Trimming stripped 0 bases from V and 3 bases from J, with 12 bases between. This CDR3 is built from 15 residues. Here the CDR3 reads CATSREPGLLYEQYF. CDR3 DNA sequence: TGTGCCACCAGCAGAGAGCCGGGATTGCTCTACGAGCAGTACTTC.

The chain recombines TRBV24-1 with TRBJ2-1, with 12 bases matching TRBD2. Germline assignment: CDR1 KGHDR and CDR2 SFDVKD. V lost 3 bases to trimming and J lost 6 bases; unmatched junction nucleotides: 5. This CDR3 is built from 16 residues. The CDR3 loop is CATSDASGGVVNEQFF. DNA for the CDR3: TGTGCCACCAGTGATGCTAGCGGGGGGGTAGTCAATGAGCAGTTCTTC.

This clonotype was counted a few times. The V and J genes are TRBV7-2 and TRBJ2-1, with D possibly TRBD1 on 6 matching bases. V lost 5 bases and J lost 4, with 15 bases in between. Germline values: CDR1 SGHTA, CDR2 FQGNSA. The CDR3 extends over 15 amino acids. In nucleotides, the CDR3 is TGTGCCAGCAGCCCGAGCTGGACAGTTTACAATGAGCAGTTCTTC. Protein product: CASSPSWTVYNEQFF.

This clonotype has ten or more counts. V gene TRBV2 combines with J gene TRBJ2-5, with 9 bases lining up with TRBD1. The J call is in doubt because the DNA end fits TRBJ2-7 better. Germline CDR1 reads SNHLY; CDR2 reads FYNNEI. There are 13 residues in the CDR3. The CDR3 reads CASSWDRVGEQYF. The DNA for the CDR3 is TGTGCCAGCAGTTGGGACAGGGTCGGCGAGCAGTACTTC.

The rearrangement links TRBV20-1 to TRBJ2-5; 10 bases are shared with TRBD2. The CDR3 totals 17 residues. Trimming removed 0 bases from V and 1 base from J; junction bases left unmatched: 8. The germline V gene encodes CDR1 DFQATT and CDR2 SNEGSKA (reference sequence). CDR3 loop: CSARDGIASGGQETQYF. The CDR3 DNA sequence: TGCAGTGCTAGAGATGGAATCGCTAGCGGGGGCCAAGAGACCCAGTACTTC.

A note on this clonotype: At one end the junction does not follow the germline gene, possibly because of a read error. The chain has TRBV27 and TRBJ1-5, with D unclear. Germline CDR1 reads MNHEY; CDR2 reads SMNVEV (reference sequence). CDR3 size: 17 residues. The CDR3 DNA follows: TGTGCCAGCTGTTTTGAGGCACCCGGGTTAATCAATCAGCCCCAGCATTTT. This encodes CASCFEAPGLINQPQHF.

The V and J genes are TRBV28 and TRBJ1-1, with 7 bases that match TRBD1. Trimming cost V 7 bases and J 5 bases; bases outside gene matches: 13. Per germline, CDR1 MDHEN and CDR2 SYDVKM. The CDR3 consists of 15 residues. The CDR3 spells CASKRGQIGRTEAFF. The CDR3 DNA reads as TGTGCCAGCAAAAGGGGGCAGATCGGTAGGACTGAAGCTTTCTTT.

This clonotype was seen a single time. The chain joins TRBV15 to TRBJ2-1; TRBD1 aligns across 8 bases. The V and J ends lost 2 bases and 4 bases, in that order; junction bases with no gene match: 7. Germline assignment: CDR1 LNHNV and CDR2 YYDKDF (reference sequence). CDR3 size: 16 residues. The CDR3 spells CATSRTTGTGYNEQFF. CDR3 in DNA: TGTGCCACCAGCAGAACCACCGGGACAGGATACAATGAGCAGTTCTTC.

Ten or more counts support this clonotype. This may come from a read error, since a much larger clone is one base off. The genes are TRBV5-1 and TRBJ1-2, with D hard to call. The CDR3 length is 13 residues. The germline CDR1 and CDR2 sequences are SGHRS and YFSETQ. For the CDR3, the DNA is TGTGCCAGCAGCTTAGGACGGGGCTATGGCTACACCTTC. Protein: CASSLGRGYGYTF.

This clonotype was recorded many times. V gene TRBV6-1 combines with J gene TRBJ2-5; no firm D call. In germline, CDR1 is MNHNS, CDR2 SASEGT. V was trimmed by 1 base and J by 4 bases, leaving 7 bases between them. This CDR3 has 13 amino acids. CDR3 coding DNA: TGTGCCAGCAGTGAAGTAGGACGAGAGACCCAGTACTTC. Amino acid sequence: CASSEVGRETQYF.

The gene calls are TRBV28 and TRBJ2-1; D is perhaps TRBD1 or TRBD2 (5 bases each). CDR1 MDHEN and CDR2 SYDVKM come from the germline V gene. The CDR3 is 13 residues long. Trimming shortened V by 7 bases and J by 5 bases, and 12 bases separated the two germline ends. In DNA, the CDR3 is TGTGCCAGCAAAGCCGGGGCCCACAATGAGCAGTTCTTC. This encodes CASKAGAHNEQFF.

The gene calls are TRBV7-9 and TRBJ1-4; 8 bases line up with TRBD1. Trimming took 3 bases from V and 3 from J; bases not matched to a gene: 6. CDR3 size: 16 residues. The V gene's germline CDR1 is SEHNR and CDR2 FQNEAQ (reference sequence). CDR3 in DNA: TGTGCCAGCAGCTTCGGGACAGGTCCTCCTAATGAAAAACTGTTTTTT. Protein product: CASSFGTGPPNEKLFF.